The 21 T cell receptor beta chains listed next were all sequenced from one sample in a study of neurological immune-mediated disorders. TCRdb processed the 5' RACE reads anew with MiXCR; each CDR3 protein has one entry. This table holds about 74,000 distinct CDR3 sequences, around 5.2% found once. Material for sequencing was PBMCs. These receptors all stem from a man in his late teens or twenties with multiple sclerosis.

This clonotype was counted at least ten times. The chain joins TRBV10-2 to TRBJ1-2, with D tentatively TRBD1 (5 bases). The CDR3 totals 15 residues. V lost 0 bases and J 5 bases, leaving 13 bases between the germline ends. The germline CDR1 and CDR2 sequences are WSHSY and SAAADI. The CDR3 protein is CASSESRGGVYGYTF. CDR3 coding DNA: TGCGCCAGCAGTGAGTCGAGAGGAGGGGTGTATGGCTACACCTTC.

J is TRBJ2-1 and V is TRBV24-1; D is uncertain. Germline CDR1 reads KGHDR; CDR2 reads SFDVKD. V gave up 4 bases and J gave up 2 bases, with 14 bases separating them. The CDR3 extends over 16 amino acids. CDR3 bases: TGTGCCACCAGTGACCCCGGACGAACACCCTACAATGAGCAGTTCTTC. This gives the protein CATSDPGRTPYNEQFF.

CDR3 in DNA: TGTGCCAGCTCACCAGAGGAGGGGCGAGAAAAACTGTTTTTT. Translation: CASSPEEGREKLFF. V usage is TRBV18 and J usage is TRBJ1-4, with D perhaps matching TRBD1 (5 bases). Germline V gene data show CDR1 as KGHSH and CDR2 as LQKENI. Trimming left V 2 bases short and J 8 bases short, with 12 bases between. This CDR3 region has 14 residues.

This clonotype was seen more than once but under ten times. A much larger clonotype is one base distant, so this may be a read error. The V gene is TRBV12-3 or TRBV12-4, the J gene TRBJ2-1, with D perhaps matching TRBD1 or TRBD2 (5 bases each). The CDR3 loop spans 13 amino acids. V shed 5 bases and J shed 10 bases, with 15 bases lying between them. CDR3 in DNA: TGTGCCAGCAGTGCGGGCACCAGGGTGGAGCAGTTCTTC. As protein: CASSAGTRVEQFF.

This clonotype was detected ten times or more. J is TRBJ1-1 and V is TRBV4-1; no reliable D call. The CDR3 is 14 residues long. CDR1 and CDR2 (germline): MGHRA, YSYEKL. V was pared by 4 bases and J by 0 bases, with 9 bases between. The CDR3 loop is CASSPSRLNTEAFF. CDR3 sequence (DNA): TGCGCCAGCAGCCCCTCGAGGTTGAACACTGAAGCTTTCTTT.

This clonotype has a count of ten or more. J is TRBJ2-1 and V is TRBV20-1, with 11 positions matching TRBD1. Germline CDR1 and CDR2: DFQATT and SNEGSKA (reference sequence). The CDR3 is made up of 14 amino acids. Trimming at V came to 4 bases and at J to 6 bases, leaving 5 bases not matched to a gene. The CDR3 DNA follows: TGCAGTGCTATACCGGGACAGGGGGTCAATGAGCAGTTCTTC. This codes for CSAIPGQGVNEQFF.

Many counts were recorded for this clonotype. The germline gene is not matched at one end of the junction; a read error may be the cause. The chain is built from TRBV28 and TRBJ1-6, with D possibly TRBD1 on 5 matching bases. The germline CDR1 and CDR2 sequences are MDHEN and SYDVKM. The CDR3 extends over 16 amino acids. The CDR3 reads CASRTARLGVGSPLNF. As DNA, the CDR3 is TGTGCCAGCAGGACCGCGCGACTGGGGGTAGGATCACCCCTCAACTTT.

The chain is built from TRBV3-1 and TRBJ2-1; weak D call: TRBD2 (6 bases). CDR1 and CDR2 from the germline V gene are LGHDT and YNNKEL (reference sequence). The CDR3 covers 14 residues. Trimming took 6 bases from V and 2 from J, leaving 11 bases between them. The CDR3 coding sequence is TGTGCCAGCAGTCAGCGGGTCCCCTACAATGAGCAGTTCTTC. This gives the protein CASSQRVPYNEQFF.

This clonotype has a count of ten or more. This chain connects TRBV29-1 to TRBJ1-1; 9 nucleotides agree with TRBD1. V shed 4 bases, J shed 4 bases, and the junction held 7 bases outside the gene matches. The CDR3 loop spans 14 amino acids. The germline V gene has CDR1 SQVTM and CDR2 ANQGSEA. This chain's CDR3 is CSVGETGGATEAFF. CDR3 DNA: TGCAGCGTTGGAGAGACAGGGGGGGCCACTGAAGCTTTCTTT.

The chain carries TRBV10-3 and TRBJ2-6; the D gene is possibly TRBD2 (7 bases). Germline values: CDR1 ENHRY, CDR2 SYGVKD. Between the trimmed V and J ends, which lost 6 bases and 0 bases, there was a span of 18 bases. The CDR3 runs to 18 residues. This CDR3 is CAIRGGGGTSSGANVLTF. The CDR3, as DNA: TGTGCCATCAGGGGGGGAGGGGGGACCAGCTCTGGGGCCAACGTCCTGACTTTC.

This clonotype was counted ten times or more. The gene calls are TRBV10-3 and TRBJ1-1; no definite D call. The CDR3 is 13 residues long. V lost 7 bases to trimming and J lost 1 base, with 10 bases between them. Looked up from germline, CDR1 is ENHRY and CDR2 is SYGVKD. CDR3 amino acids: CAITWQRNTEAFF. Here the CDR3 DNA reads TGTGCCATCACCTGGCAGAGGAACACTGAAGCTTTCTTT.

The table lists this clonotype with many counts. The CDR3 DNA reads as TGCAGTGCTAGAGATAGGGTCAGAGGGCGAGCAGGGGAGCTGTTTTTT. Protein: CSARDRVRGRAGELFF. V is TRBV20-1 and J is TRBJ2-2; a possible D gene is TRBD2 (5 bases). Trimming left V 0 bases short and J 8 bases short, with 19 bases between. Germline assignment: CDR1 DFQATT and CDR2 SNEGSKA (reference sequence). The CDR3 is 16 residues long.

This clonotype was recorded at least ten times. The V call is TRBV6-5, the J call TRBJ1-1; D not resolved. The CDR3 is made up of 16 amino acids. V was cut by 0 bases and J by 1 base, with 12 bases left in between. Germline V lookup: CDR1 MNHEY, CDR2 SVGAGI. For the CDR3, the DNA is TGTGCCAGCAGTTACTCGACCCTTATCAGGAACACTGAAGCTTTCTTT. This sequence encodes CASSYSTLIRNTEAFF.

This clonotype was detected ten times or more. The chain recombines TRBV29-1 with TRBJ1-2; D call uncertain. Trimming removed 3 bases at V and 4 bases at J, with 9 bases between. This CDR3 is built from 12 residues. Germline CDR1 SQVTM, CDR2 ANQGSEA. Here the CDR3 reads CSVDRWGYGYTF. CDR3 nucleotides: TGCAGCGTTGATAGGTGGGGCTATGGCTACACCTTC.

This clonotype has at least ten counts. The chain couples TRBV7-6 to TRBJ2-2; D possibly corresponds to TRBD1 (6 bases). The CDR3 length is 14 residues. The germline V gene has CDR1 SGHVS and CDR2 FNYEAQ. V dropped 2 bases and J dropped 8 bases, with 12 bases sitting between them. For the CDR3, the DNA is TGTGCCAGCAGCTTACAAACAGGGTCTGGGGAGCTGTTTTTT. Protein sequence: CASSLQTGSGELFF.

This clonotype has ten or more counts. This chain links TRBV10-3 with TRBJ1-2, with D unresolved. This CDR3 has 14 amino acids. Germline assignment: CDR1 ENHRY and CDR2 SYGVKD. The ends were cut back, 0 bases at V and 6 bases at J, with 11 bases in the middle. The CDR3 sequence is CAISESEHTDGYTF. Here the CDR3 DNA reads TGTGCCATCAGTGAGTCTGAGCACACGGATGGCTACACCTTC.

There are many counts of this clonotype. CDR3 sequence: CASSYSLGGSTGELFF. The CDR3 DNA follows: TGTGCCAGCAGTTACTCGTTAGGAGGGAGCACCGGGGAGCTGTTTTTT. The chain carries TRBV6-5 and TRBJ2-2; a weak D match, TRBD2 (6 bases). CDR3 size: 16 residues. With 0 bases removed from V and 4 bases from J, the gap between germline ends came to 12 bases. The germline V gene encodes CDR1 MNHEY and CDR2 SVGAGI.

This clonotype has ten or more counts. CDR3 sequence (DNA): TGTGCCAGCAGTCTAGACGGACTAGCGGGAGTGTACGAGCAGTACTTC. It yields the protein CASSLDGLAGVYEQYF. The chain carries TRBV27 and TRBJ2-7; 13 nucleotides agree with TRBD2. J gave up 4 bases and V 5 bases, and 8 bases lay outside the gene matches. From germline, CDR1 is MNHEY and CDR2 SMNVEV (reference sequence). This CDR3 has 16 amino acids.

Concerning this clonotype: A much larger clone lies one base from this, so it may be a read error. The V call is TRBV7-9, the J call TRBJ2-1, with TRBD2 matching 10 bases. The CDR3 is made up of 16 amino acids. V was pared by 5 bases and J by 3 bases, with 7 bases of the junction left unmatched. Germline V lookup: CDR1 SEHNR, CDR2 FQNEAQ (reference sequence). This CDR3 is CASSPAGLAIYNEQFF. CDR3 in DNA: TGTGCCAGCAGCCCAGCGGGACTAGCGATCTACAATGAGCAGTTCTTC.

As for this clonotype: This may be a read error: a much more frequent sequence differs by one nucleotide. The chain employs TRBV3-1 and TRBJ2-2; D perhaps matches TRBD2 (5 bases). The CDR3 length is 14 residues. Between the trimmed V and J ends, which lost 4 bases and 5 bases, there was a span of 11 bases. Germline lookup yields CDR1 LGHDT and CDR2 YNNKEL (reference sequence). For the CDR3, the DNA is TGTGCCAGCAGCCTCCAGCGGATGACCGGGGAGCTGTTTTTT. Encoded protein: CASSLQRMTGELFF.

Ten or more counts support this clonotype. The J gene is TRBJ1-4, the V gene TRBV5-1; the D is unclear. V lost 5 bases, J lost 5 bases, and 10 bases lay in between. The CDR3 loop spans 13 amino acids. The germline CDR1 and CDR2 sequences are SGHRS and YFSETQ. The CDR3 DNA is TGCGCCAGCAGGCAAGTGGAGAATGAAAAACTGTTTTTT. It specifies CASRQVENEKLFF.